This note documents a single TCR beta chain sequence. Trimming took off 4 bases at V and 8 bases at J, with 16 bases between the two ends. Germline assignment: CDR1 LGHNA and CDR2 YNFKEQ. The CDR3 extends over 14 amino acids. TCRdb keeps only in-frame clones here, not all; method: immunoSEQ multiplex PCR. The repertoire holds 68,000 or so clones, with 75% to 85% as singletons. This sample was taken from a study of control samples from healthy donors and cancer patients. This receptor was obtained from a man aged 55 to 69 in good health. V is TRBV4-2 and J is TRBJ2-3; D possibly corresponds to TRBD1 (6 bases). Input material: blood. CDR3 DNA sequence: TGTGCCAGCAGCCCGGACCCGAGCAGGGGTACGCAGTATTTT. Translation gives CASSPDPSRGTQYF.